This T cell receptor (beta chain) is from a study of blood T cell repertoires in COVID-19. In terms of age and location, participants ranged from about 18 to 95 years and lived in approximately 26 US areas. Each participant's cohort was designated according to participant-reported clinical history. TCRdb's table, derived via immunoSEQ multiplex PCR, lists solely in-frame clones and lacks some. The sample contains about 150,000 clones, about 90% of which appear only once. Trimming removed 3 bases from V and 10 bases from J; junction bases left unmatched: 9. CDR1 and CDR2 from the germline V gene are SGHDT and YYEEEE. The CDR3 is made up of 15 amino acids.

The TCR was taken from a woman in her forties or fifties who had recovered from COVID-19. Sequencing input: PBMCs or T cells enriched from blood (not recorded which). V usage is TRBV5-6 and J usage is TRBJ1-6; 8 bases are shared with TRBD1. CDR3 amino acids: CASSSPDRATSPLHF. The CDR3 nucleotides read TGTGCCAGCAGCTCCCCGGACAGGGCGACATCACCCCTCCACTTT.